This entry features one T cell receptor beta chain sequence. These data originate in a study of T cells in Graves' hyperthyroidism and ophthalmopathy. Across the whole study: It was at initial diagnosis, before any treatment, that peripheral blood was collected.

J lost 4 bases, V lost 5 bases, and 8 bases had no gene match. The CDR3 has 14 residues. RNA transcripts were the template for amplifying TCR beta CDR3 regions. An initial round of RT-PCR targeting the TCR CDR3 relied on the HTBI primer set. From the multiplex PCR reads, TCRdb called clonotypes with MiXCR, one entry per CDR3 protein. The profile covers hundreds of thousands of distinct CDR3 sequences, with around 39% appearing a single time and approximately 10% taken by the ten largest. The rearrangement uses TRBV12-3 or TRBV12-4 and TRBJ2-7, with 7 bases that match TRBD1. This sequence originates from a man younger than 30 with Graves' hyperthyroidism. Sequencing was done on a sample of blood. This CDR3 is CASSRDRDRYEQYF. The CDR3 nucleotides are TGTGCCAGCAGTCGCGACAGGGATCGATACGAGCAGTACTTC.